This T cell receptor (beta chain) derives from a study of T cell responses to AZD1222 COVID-19 vaccine. Study results and limitations: Unmutated variant regions are reportedly the target of nearly half of TCRs that are spike-specific.

The V and J ends lost 4 bases and 0 bases respectively, with 10 bases between them. CDR1 is SQVTM and CDR2 is ANQGSEA in the germline V gene. This CDR3 spans 14 amino acids. Regarding this clone: What it binds is not known.

Sequencing used immunoSEQ multiplex PCR; TCRdb keeps in-frame clones, though not all of them. Of approximately 150,000 clones listed, more than 85% were seen once; the top ten hold roughly 12%. This receptor was identified in an adult who had recovered from COVID-19. The rearrangement joins TRBV29-1 to TRBJ2-4; TRBD1 is a possible D gene (6 bases). The material was peripheral blood, obtained after recovery from COVID-19. CDR3 in amino acids: CSVGAGVAKNIQYF. CDR3 nucleotide sequence: TGCAGCGTTGGGGCAGGGGTAGCCAAAAACATTCAGTACTTC.